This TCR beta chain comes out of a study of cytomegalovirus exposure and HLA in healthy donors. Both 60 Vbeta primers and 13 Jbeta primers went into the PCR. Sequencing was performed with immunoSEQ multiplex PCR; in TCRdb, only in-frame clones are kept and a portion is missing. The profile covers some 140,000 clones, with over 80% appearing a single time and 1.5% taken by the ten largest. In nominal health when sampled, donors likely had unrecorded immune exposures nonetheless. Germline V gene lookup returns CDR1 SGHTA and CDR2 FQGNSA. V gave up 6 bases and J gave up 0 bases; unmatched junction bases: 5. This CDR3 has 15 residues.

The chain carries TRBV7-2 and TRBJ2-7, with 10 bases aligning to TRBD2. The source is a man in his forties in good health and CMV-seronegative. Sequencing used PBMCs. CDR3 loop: CASSPSGGSSYEQYF. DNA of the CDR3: TGTGCCAGCAGTCCTAGCGGGGGCAGCTCCTACGAGCAGTACTTC. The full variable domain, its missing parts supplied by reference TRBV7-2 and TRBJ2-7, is GAGVSQSPSNKVTEKGKDVELRCDPISGHTALYWYRQSLGQGLEFLIYFQGNSAPDKSGLPSDRFSAERTGGSVSTLTIQRTQQEDSAVYLCASSPSGGSSYEQYFGPGTRLTVT.